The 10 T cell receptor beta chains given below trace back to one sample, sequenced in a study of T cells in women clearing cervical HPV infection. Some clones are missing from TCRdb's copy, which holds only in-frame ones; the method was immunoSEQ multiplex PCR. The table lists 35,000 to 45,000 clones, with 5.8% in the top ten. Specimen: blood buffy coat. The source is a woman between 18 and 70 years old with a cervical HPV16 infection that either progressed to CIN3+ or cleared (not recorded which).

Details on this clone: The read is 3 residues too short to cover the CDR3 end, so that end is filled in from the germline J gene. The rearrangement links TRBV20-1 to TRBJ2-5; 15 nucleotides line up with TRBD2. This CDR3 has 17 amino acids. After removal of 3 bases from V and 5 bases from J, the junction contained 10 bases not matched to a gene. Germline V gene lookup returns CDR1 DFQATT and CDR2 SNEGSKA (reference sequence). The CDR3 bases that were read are TGCAGTGCTAGTCCCGGACTAGCGGGAGGGCCCCGGGAGACC. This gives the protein CSASPGLAGGPRET. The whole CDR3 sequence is CSASPGLAGGPRETQYF.

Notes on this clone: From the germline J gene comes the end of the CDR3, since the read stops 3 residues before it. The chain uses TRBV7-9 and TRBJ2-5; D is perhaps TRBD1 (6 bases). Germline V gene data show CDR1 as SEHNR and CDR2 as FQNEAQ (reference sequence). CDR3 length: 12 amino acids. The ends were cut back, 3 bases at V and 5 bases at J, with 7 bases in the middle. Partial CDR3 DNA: TGTGCCAGCAGCTTGGGGGCGGAGACC. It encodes CASSLGAET. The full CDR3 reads CASSLGAETQYF.

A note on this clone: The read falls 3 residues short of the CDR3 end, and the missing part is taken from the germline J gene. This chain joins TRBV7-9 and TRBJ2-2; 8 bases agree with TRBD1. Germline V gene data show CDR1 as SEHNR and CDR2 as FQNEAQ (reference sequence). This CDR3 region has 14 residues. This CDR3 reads CASSLQGDGSPLFF. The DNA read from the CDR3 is TGTGCCAGCAGCCTACAGGGGGACGGGTCACCG.

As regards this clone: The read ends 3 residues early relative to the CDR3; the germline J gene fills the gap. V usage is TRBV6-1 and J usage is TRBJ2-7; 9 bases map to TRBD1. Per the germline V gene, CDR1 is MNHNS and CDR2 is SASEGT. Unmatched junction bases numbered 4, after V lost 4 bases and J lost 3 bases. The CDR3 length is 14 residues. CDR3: CASSASTGGYEQYF. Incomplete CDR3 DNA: TGTGCCAGCAGTGCATCGACAGGGGGCTACGAG.

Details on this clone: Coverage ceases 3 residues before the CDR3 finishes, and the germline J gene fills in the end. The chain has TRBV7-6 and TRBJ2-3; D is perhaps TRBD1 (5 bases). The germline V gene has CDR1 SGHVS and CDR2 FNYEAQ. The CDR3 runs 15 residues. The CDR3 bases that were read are TGTGCCAGCAGCTTAGATACAGGTATCAATCAGCCG. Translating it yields CASSLDTGINQP. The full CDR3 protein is CASSLDTGINQPQYF. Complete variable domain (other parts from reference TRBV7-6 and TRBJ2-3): GAGVSQSPRYKVTKRGQDVALRCDPISGHVSLYWYRQALGQGPEFLTYFNYEAQQDKSGLPNDRFSAERPEGSISTLTIQRTEQRDSAMYRCASSLDTGINQPQYFGPGTRLTVL.

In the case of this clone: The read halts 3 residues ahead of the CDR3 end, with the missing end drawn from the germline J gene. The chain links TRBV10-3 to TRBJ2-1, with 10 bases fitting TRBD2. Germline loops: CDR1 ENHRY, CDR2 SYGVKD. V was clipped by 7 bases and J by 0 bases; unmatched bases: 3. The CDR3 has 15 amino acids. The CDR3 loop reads CAINKREGSYNEQFF. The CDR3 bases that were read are TGTGCCATCAATAAGCGGGAGGGCTCCTACAATGAG.

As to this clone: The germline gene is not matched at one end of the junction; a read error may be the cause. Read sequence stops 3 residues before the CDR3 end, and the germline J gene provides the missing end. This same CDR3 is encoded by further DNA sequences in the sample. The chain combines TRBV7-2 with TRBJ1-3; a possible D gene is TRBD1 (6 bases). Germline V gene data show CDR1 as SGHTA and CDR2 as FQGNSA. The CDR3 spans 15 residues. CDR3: CASSQVGGGSNTIYF. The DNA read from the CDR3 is TGTGCCAGCAGCCAAGTCGGCGGGGGCAGCAACACA.

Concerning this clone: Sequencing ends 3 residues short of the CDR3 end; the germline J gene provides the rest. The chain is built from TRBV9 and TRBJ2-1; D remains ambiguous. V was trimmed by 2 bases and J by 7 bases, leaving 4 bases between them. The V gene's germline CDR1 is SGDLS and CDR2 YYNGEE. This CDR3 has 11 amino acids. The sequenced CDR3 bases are TGTGCCAGCAGCGTGGCTAATGAG. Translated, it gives CASSVANE. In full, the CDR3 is CASSVANEQFF.

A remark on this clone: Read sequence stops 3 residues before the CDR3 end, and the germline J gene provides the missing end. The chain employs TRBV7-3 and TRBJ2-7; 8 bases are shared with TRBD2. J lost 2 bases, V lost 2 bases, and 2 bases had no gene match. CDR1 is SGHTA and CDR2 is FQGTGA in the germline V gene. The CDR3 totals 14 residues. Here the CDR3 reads CASSLLAGPYEQYF. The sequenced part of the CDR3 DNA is TGTGCCAGCAGCTTATTAGCGGGACCCTACGAG.

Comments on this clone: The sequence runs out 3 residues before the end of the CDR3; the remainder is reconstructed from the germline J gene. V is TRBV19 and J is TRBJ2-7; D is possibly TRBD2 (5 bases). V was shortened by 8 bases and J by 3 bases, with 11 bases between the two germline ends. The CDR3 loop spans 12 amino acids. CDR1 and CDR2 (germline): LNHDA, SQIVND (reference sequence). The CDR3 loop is CASSLGDYEQYF. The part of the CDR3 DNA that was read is TGTGCCAGTTCCCTCGGGGACTACGAG.